This TCR beta chain was retrieved from a study of T cells after yellow fever vaccination (dated by TCRdb to between 2017 and 2020). For the wider study: The SMART-Seq v4 Ultra Low Input RNA kit was used to prepare libraries from fractions with low cell numbers. To follow T-cell clones before and after both primary and booster YFV17D yellow fever vaccination, bulk TCR alpha and beta repertoires underwent longitudinal sequencing. Two healthy male donors, one aged 18 to 29 and one aged 30 to 40 years, made up the cohort. Blood was collected at multiple timepoints before and after primary and secondary immunization, and bulk PBMC replicates and cell subsets were isolated.

The treatment or condition label of this sample denotes: live attenuated yellow fever vaccine strain. A standard Ficoll-Paque protocol was used to isolate PBMCs from peripheral blood. CD4 and CD8 T-cell fractions were isolated with Dynabeads CD4 and CD8 positive selection kits. TriZol was used to extract RNA from bulk PBMCs, CD4 and CD8 fractions, and dextramer-positive and dextramer-negative fractions. TCR cDNA was made using 5'RACE template switching, a step that added a universal primer site and unique molecular identifiers. cDNA synthesis was primed from both the TCR alpha and TCR beta constant segments. Library amplification involved two PCR steps, and the second step added sample barcodes and sequencing adapters. Sequencing of libraries was performed on Illumina HiSeq 2500 (2x100 bp) or NovaSeq (2x150 bp). As for how the authors treated the data: Reads were demultiplexed and collapsed into UMI consensus sequences with MIGEC, and V(D)J alignment was performed with MiXCR. Vaccine-responding clonotypes were identified with edgeR using replicate PBMC samples, with FDR below 0.01 and a log2 fold change above 5 up to day 15 being required. Each bulk clonotype was labeled CD4 or CD8 based on which sequenced repertoire, CD4 or CD8, contained the clonotype at higher abundance. TCRdb reprocessed the public reads (quality trimming at Q25 with fastp, clone calling with MiXCR) and kept in-frame beta chains. CDR3 protein sequences are deduplicated, and each keeps its most common genes and DNA. The V and J calls, along with clone size, are taken from TCRdb and not from the paper's own processing. The sample table lists roughly 160,000 distinct CDR3 sequences, more than 5.5% of them with a count of one. The ten largest clonotypes hold 2.5% of the sample.

This clonotype occurred many times. This receptor's antigen is unknown. Base qualities are not recorded, but no much larger clone differs from it by a single base. What the study reported, not specific to this receptor: A small share of clonotypes was detected in both CD4 and CD8 compartments, with the overlap likely arising from convergent recombination. Because the study included only two donors, the extent to which the findings can be generalized is limited. Computational filtering was required because FACS-sorted repertoires could contain abundant contaminating clonotypes from the bulk population. After the booster, most of the clones that had expanded following primary vaccination were detected again (just under 97% of CD4 and around 90% of CD8), which suggests that memory was broadly maintained. The secondary T-cell response was found to be weaker but faster than the primary response, with a peak reached on day 5 rather than on day 15.

Its CDR3 holds 13 amino acids, cysteine through phenylalanine. Kept here is only the CDR3 DNA, which spans 39 bases and is read in frame from base 1. The germline V and J ends show losses of 2 bases and 5 bases respectively, and no gene match explains 1 base of the junction. CDR1 MNHNS and CDR2 SASEGT are derived from the germline V gene. The specimen was CD4+ T cells sorted from PBMCs, collected around 5 days after the first yellow fever vaccination. This sequence originates from a man between 18 and 35 years old who received the YFV17D yellow fever vaccine. The rearranged segments are TRBV6-1 and TRBJ1-2, with TRBD1 matching 8 junction bases. The DNA sequence reads TGTGCCAGCAGTGAAACAGGGGGATATGGCTACACCTTC. Its translation is CASSETGGYGYTF.